This T cell receptor (beta chain) appears in the sequencing data of a study of CD8 T cells in Susac syndrome. Study background: Each patient with Susac syndrome, at the time of blood draw, was therapy-naive, on corticosteroids, or on intravenous immunoglobulin alone. Findings and caveats of the study: Clonal expansion was not seen in any Susac syndrome CD4+ T cell repertoire.

Sequencing of TCR beta was undertaken in CD8+ and CD4+ T cells derived from blood. With respect to this clonotype: Its antigen is not identified.

Reverse transcription of about 0.5 to 1 ug RNA used random hexamers. The TCR beta CDR3 was amplified by immunoSEQ multiplex PCR across 54 Vbeta, 13 Jbeta. MiXCR, applied by TCRdb to the immunoSEQ multiplex PCR reads, yields one record per CDR3 protein. The top ten clones hold around 0.13% of a sample with 170,000 or so distinct CDR3 sequences, around 96% of them seen once. The CDR3 consists of 16 residues. The ends were cut back, 0 bases at V and 3 bases at J, with 12 bases in the middle. The sequenced sample consisted of CD4+ T cells from PBMCs. The chain has TRBV12-3 or TRBV12-4 and TRBJ2-4, with D possibly matching TRBD1 (6 bases). This clonotype was sampled from a human donor with Susac syndrome. The CDR3 DNA follows: TGTGCCAGCAGTTTAGCTCCAGGGGTTTTCAAAAACATTCAGTACTTC. Protein: CASSLAPGVFKNIQYF.